Listed below are T cell receptor beta chains from one sample, sequenced in a study of cytomegalovirus exposure and HLA in healthy donors. TCRdb keeps only in-frame clones here, not all; method: immunoSEQ multiplex PCR. The data hold approximately 160,000 clones, with roughly four fifths observed a single time. The sample comprised PBMCs. These receptors all come from a woman aged 40 to 49 in good health and CMV-seronegative. The CDR3 runs from the conserved cysteine through the conserved F or W. The D gene is left open where the match is weak. Some rows have no size entry. The others give once, few or many, or a class for an expanded clone.

J	size	V	D	CDR3	DNA
TRBJ1-1	NA	TRBV18	NA	CASSREDRALNTEAFF	TGTGCCAGCTCACGAGAGGACAGAGCCTTGAACACTGAAGCTTTCTTT
TRBJ2-1	NA	TRBV5-1	TRBD2	CASSLASGGRFNEQFF	TGCGCCAGCAGCTTGGCCTCAGGCGGGAGGTTTAATGAGCAGTTCTTC
TRBJ2-1	NA	TRBV2	NA	CASTLRLEWDEQFF	TGTGCCAGCACCCTTCGACTGGAGTGGGATGAGCAGTTCTTC
TRBJ1-2	few	TRBV28	NA	CASRPQGTNNYGYTF	TGTGCCAGCAGACCTCAGGGGACCAATAACTATGGCTACACCTTC
TRBJ1-1	NA	TRBV11-3	NA	CASSFAGSVWAEAFF	TGTGCCAGCAGCTTCGCAGGATCTGTATGGGCTGAAGCTTTCTTT
TRBJ2-7	once	TRBV5-4	TRBD1	CASSLRTGTGIPYEQYF	TGTGCCAGCAGCTTGCGGACCGGGACAGGGATCCCCTACGAGCAGTACTTC
TRBJ1-4	NA	TRBV6-5	NA	CASSYSAGYAEKLFF	TGTGCCAGCAGTTACTCAGCCGGGTATGCGGAAAAACTGTTTTTT
TRBJ1-1	once	TRBV7-9	NA	CASSFNQNTEAFF	TGTGCCAGCAGCTTCAATCAGAACACTGAAGCTTTCTTT
TRBJ2-3	NA	TRBV5-4	TRBD1	CASSVRTGGPDTQYF	TGTGCCAGCAGCGTGAGGACAGGGGGCCCAGATACGCAGTATTTT
TRBJ2-2	NA	TRBV9	TRBD1	CASSITGTDTGELFF	TGTGCCAGCAGCATAACCGGGACAGACACCGGGGAGCTGTTTTTT
TRBJ1-4	few	TRBV6-1	TRBD1	CASSGGQPYATNEKLFF	TGTGCCAGCAGTGGGGGACAGCCCTATGCAACTAATGAAAAACTGTTTTTT
TRBJ1-3	NA	TRBV27	NA	CASSLSATGNTIYF	TGTGCCAGCAGTTTAAGCGCAACTGGAAACACCATATATTTT
TRBJ1-5	NA	TRBV10-3	NA	CAISEQGNQPQHF	TGTGCCATCAGTGAGCAGGGAAATCAGCCCCAGCATTTT
TRBJ2-7	NA	TRBV2	TRBD1	CASRGQYYEQYF	TGTGCCAGCAGGGGACAGTACTACGAGCAGTACTTC
TRBJ1-5	NA	TRBV6-1	NA	CASSESGSDRPQHF	TGTGCCAGCAGTGAAAGCGGGAGTGACAGGCCCCAGCATTTT
TRBJ2-5	once	TRBV11-1	TRBD1	CASSPGTGALGQETQYF	TGTGCCAGCAGCCCAGGGACAGGCGCCTTGGGCCAAGAGACCCAGTACTTC
TRBJ2-4	NA	TRBV5-1	NA	CASSLDRNIQYF	TGCGCCAGCAGCTTGGACAGAAACATTCAGTACTTC
TRBJ2-5	NA	TRBV5-6	TRBD1	CASSWTGGETQYF	TGTGCCAGCAGCTGGACAGGGGGCGAGACCCAGTACTTC
TRBJ2-2	NA	TRBV6-5	TRBD1	CASSPQGAQGELFF	TGTGCCAGCAGTCCACAGGGGGCGCAGGGGGAGCTGTTTTTT
TRBJ2-1	NA	TRBV11-3	NA	CASSLDGRVVNEQFF	TGTGCCAGCAGCTTAGACGGGAGAGTAGTAAATGAGCAGTTCTTC
TRBJ1-1	few	TRBV5-1	NA	CASSLKEAGHTEAFF	TGCGCCAGCAGCTTGAAGGAAGCAGGCCACACTGAAGCTTTCTTT
TRBJ1-4	few	TRBV2	NA	CASSERGGEKLFF	TGTGCCAGCAGTGAACGGGGAGGGGAAAAACTGTTTTTT
TRBJ2-1	NA	TRBV9	TRBD2	CASSVTSAGNEQFF	TGTGCCAGCAGCGTCACTAGCGCAGGCAATGAGCAGTTCTTC
TRBJ2-1	NA	TRBV5-6	TRBD2	CASSLFAGVNNEQFF	TGTGCCAGCAGCTTGTTTGCGGGAGTCAACAATGAGCAGTTCTTC
TRBJ1-4	NA	TRBV29-1	TRBD1	CSVPGTGSNEKLFF	TGCAGCGTCCCCGGGACAGGGTCTAATGAAAAACTGTTTTTT
TRBJ2-2	NA	TRBV7-3	NA	CASSTLRGTGELFF	TGTGCCAGCAGCACCCTCAGGGGTACCGGGGAGCTGTTTTTT
TRBJ1-2	NA	TRBV28	TRBD1	CASSGTGLWYGYTF	TGTGCCAGCAGCGGGACAGGGCTTTGGTATGGCTACACCTTC
TRBJ2-1	NA	TRBV5-6	TRBD2	CASSGLAGGPRRDEQFF	TGTGCCAGCAGCGGACTAGCGGGAGGCCCTCGACGGGATGAGCAGTTCTTC
TRBJ1-5	NA	TRBV19	TRBD1	CASSSGTGIHQPQHF	TGTGCCAGTAGTTCCGGGACAGGAATTCATCAGCCCCAGCATTTT
TRBJ2-6	NA	TRBV9	NA	CASSVDLGHSISGANVLTF	TGTGCCAGCAGCGTAGACCTCGGACACTCAATCTCTGGGGCCAACGTCCTGACTTTC
TRBJ2-3	NA	TRBV4-2	NA	CASSPRAPPQDTQYF	TGTGCCAGCAGCCCGCGGGCCCCACCTCAAGATACGCAGTATTTT
TRBJ2-2	NA	TRBV5-1	TRBD1	CASSPNPGQGGTGELFF	TGCGCCAGCAGCCCAAACCCGGGACAGGGAGGCACCGGGGAGCTGTTTTTT
TRBJ1-1	NA	TRBV5-1	NA	CASSFTENTEAFF	TGCGCCAGCAGCTTTACAGAGAACACTGAAGCTTTCTTT
TRBJ1-1	NA	TRBV18	TRBD1	CASSPAGTGKTEAFF	TGTGCCAGCTCACCGGCCGGGACAGGGAAGACTGAAGCTTTCTTT
TRBJ2-7	NA	TRBV6-5	TRBD1	CASSYSVQGAASEQYF	TGTGCCAGCAGTTACTCGGTTCAGGGGGCAGCGAGTGAGCAGTACTTC
TRBJ1-3	NA	TRBV15	TRBD1	CATSRDKMSGTGGNTIYF	TGTGCCACCAGCAGAGATAAGATGTCCGGGACAGGGGGAAACACCATATATTTT
TRBJ2-2	NA	TRBV4-2	NA	CASSQEGRGNTGELFF	TGTGCCAGCAGCCAAGAAGGCAGGGGGAACACCGGGGAGCTGTTTTTT
TRBJ1-2	NA	TRBV30	NA	CAWSLTRRGKGYGYTF	TGTGCCTGGAGTCTAACCCGCCGGGGAAAGGGCTATGGCTACACCTTC
TRBJ2-1	NA	TRBV29-1	TRBD2	CSVEWRGRAYNEQFF	TGCAGCGTTGAGTGGCGCGGGAGGGCCTACAATGAGCAGTTCTTC
TRBJ1-1	NA	TRBV6-5	TRBD1	CASREQGAAEAFF	TGTGCCAGCAGGGAACAGGGGGCCGCTGAAGCTTTCTTT
TRBJ2-7	few	TRBV7-7	TRBD1	CASSLGQGSIYEQYF	TGTGCTAGCAGCTTAGGACAGGGGAGTATCTACGAGCAGTACTTC
TRBJ2-1	once	TRBV14	NA	CASSHSYPSSYNEQFF	TGTGCCAGCAGCCACTCCTACCCGAGCTCCTACAATGAGCAGTTCTTC
TRBJ2-7	NA	TRBV6-5	TRBD2	CASSYGLAGGYEQYF	TGTGCCAGCAGTTACGGTCTAGCGGGAGGCTACGAGCAGTACTTC
TRBJ2-5	NA	TRBV9	TRBD2	CASSPKRGWETQYF	TGTGCCAGCAGTCCCAAGCGGGGCTGGGAGACCCAGTACTTC
TRBJ1-1	NA	TRBV5-1	TRBD1	CASTDRTGGAEAFF	TGCGCCAGCACCGACCGGACAGGTGGCGCTGAAGCTTTCTTT
TRBJ1-4	once	TRBV29-1	TRBD1	CSAQGVPNEKLFF	TGCAGCGCTCAGGGGGTGCCTAATGAAAAACTGTTTTTT
TRBJ2-2	NA	TRBV28	TRBD1	CASTIAWGAGGRHGELFF	TGTGCCAGCACCATCGCCTGGGGTGCAGGGGGCAGGCACGGGGAGCTGTTTTTT
TRBJ1-4	NA	TRBV5-1	TRBD1	CASSLTGGEKLFF	TGCGCCAGCAGCCTGACAGGGGGAGAAAAACTGTTTTTT
TRBJ1-3	few	TRBV30	NA	CAWSRTSGNTIYF	TGTGCCTGGAGTCGAACAAGTGGAAACACCATATATTTT
TRBJ2-1	NA	TRBV2	NA	CASTVGLSENEQFF	TGTGCCAGCACAGTAGGACTTAGCGAGAATGAGCAGTTCTTC
TRBJ2-7	once	TRBV25-1	TRBD1	CASSAKGGQGTPLNF	TGTGCCAGCAGTGCGAAGGGGGGACAGGGGACCCCTCTAAACTTC
TRBJ2-1	NA	TRBV30	NA	CAWSVGGYGLVNEQFF	TGTGCCTGGAGTGTAGGGGGATATGGGTTGGTCAATGAGCAGTTCTTC
TRBJ1-1	NA	TRBV7-9	NA	CASSLSMNTEAFF	TGTGCCAGCAGCTTATCAATGAACACTGAAGCTTTCTTT
TRBJ1-2	NA	TRBV5-1	NA	CASTLSQDGGGYTF	TGCGCCAGCACCCTCTCACAGGACGGAGGGGGCTACACCTTC
TRBJ2-5	NA	TRBV4-1	TRBD1	CASSQWDSQETQYF	TGCGCCAGCAGCCAATGGGACAGCCAAGAGACCCAGTACTTC
TRBJ1-2	NA	TRBV5-1	TRBD1	CASSAGQGLDYGYTF	TGCGCCAGCAGCGCGGGACAGGGCCTGGACTATGGCTACACCTTC
TRBJ2-7	once	TRBV13	NA	CASSARDIGLEQYF	TGTGCCAGCAGCGCCCGGGACATCGGCCTCGAGCAGTACTTC
TRBJ2-1	NA	TRBV28	NA	CASSLVVDSPTVSYNEQFF	TGTGCCAGCAGTTTGGTAGTCGACTCCCCAACGGTATCCTACAATGAGCAGTTCTTC
TRBJ1-6	NA	TRBV2	NA	CASSKLINNSPLHF	TGTGCCAGCTCGAAGCTGATCAATAATTCACCCCTCCACTTT
TRBJ2-1	once	TRBV28	TRBD2	CASRPSGIPYNEQFF	TGTGCCAGCAGACCCAGCGGGATCCCCTACAATGAGCAGTTCTTC